Listed below are T cell receptor beta chains from one sample, sequenced in a study of blood T cell repertoires in COVID-19. Data came from immunoSEQ multiplex PCR; TCRdb stores just in-frame clones and leaves some out. The sample has 180,000 or so clones, 70% to 90% seen once; the top ten hold 9.8%. Sequences were obtained from peripheral blood. The receptors here all came from a woman of 80 years or more with acute or convalescent COVID-19. Each CDR3 is given with its conserved first and last residue. Each record gives: D gene, V gene, J gene, clone size, CDR3 DNA, CDR3 protein. The D gene is left open where the match is weak. Size is stated for part of the rows, as once, few or many counts, or as a class when the clone is expanded.

>NA|TRBV2|TRBJ1-5|few
TGTGCCAGCAGTGCGGAGTCTGGGAATCAGCCCCAGCATTTT
CASSAESGNQPQHF
>TRBD1|TRBV5-1|TRBJ1-1|NA
TGCGCCAGCAGCGGGACAGGGATGAACACTGAAGCTTTCTTT
CASSGTGMNTEAFF
>TRBD1|TRBV10-3|TRBJ1-6|NA
TGTGCCATCAGTGAGTCGACAGGGGATAACTCACCCCTCCACTTT
CAISESTGDNSPLHF
>NA|TRBV27|TRBJ1-5|NA
TGTGCCAGCAGTTTATCCCCGTTCAGGGTGAGCAATCAGCCCCAGCATTTT
CASSLSPFRVSNQPQHF
>NA|TRBV10-2|TRBJ2-3|few
TGCGCCAGCAGTCCGGGGGCAGATACGCAGTATTTT
CASSPGADTQYF
>NA|TRBV9|TRBJ2-5|NA
TGTGCCAGCAGCGTAGGGGACTCCCAGGCCCAGTACTTC
CASSVGDSQAQYF
>TRBD1|TRBV19|TRBJ2-6|NA
TGTGCCAGTACCGACAGGGGGACCGGGGCCAACGTCCTGACTTTC
CASTDRGTGANVLTF
>NA|TRBV4-1|TRBJ1-2|NA
TGCGCCAGCGGGTTGGGAGGCGTTGAGAGCTATGGCTACACCTTC
CASGLGGVESYGYTF
>NA|TRBV19|TRBJ2-1|once
TGTGCCAGCAGGCCGCCTTCCTACAATGAGCAGTTCTTC
CASRPPSYNEQFF
>NA|TRBV21-1|TRBJ2-1|NA
TGTGCCAGCAGCCGGACTAGCCCCGATAGTGAGCAGTTCTTC
CASSRTSPDSEQFF
>TRBD1|TRBV5-4|TRBJ2-5|NA
TGTGCCAGCAGCCCCGGACAGGGGGGGCAAGAGACCCAGTACTTC
CASSPGQGGQETQYF
>NA|TRBV12-3/TRBV12-4|TRBJ1-1|NA
TGTGCCAGCAGTAGCAGGGCTTCCACTGAAGCTTTCTTT
CASSSRASTEAFF
>TRBD1|TRBV6-5|TRBJ2-7|NA
TGTGCCAGCAGCGCCTTAACAGGGGGCAACGACGAGCAGTACTTC
CASSALTGGNDEQYF
>TRBD1|TRBV30|TRBJ2-2|NA
TGTGCCTGGAGTACCAGGGGGCGCTTAACCGGGGAGCTGTTTTTT
CAWSTRGRLTGELFF
>TRBD2|TRBV4-1|TRBJ2-1|NA
TGCGCCAGCAGCCAAGAAGGCGGGGGGGCCATAGGTGAGCAGTTCTTC
CASSQEGGGAIGEQFF
>NA|TRBV18|TRBJ1-1|NA
TGTGCCAGCTCACCACGGCTCATCTCGGAAGCTTTCTTT
CASSPRLISEAFF
>TRBD2|TRBV6-5|TRBJ2-1|NA
TGTGCCAGCAGACTACCTAGCGGGGGATACAATGAGCAGTTCTTC
CASRLPSGGYNEQFF
>TRBD2|TRBV2|TRBJ2-5|NA
TGTGCCACCCAGAGGTCGGTAGCGGGGGGCGGGGGAGAGACCCAGTACTTC
CATQRSVAGGGGETQYF
>NA|TRBV7-3|TRBJ2-3|NA
TGTGCCAGCAGCTTAACGGGCCATAGCACAGATACGCAGTATTTT
CASSLTGHSTDTQYF
>TRBD1|TRBV6-5|TRBJ2-7|once
TGTGCCAGCAGTTACGGACAGGGGGCCTCCTACGAGCAGTACTTC
CASSYGQGASYEQYF